This paragraph reports one T cell receptor beta chain. This specimen belongs to a study of blood T cell repertoires in COVID-19. Germline V gene data show CDR1 as KGHSH and CDR2 as LQKENI. The germline V and J ends were trimmed by 3 bases and 2 bases, with 8 bases remaining between them. The CDR3 contains 14 residues. Those enrolled, adults aged 18 to 89 years, came from roughly 23 US areas. Membership in each cohort depended on participant-reported clinical history. How the authors handled the data: Reference gene primer amplification gave nucleated cell count estimates. Some clones are missing from TCRdb's copy, which holds only in-frame ones; the method was immunoSEQ multiplex PCR. That table is the source of V, J and clone size, and D and trimming were worked out from the DNA. Counted here are about 240,000 clones, about nine tenths occurring once; the ten biggest clones make up approximately 2.8%.

The TCR sequence derives from a woman aged 30 to 39 with acute COVID-19. The V call is TRBV18, the J call TRBJ1-3; the D gene is possibly TRBD1 (6 bases). What was sequenced was PBMCs or T cells enriched from blood (not recorded which). The CDR3, as DNA: TGTGCCAGCTCACCCCCAGGGGCTGGAAACACCATATATTTT. It encodes CASSPPGAGNTIYF. Full variable domain (rest looked up from reference TRBV18 and TRBJ1-3): NAGVMQNPRHLVRRRGQEARLRCSPMKGHSHVYWYRQLPEEGLKFMVYLQKENIIDESGMPKERFSAEFPKEGPSILRIQQVVRGDSAAYFCASSPPGAGNTIYFGEGSWLTVV.